These 26 T cell receptor beta chains were all obtained from the same sample, sequenced in a study of blood T cell repertoires in COVID-19. Clones were sequenced by immunoSEQ multiplex PCR, and TCRdb holds only the in-frame ones, with some missing. The sample has around 220,000 clones, less than 90% seen once; the top ten hold about 20%. The specimen sequenced was peripheral blood. These receptors all stem from a man younger than 45 with active or convalescent COVID-19.

The rearrangement uses TRBV6-5 and TRBJ1-1; D not certain. The CDR3 extends over 12 amino acids. Germline assignment: CDR1 MNHEY and CDR2 SVGAGI. The V end lost 8 bases, the J end lost 4 bases, and 11 bases lay between the germline ends. The CDR3 loop is CASLKPPTEAFF. The CDR3 region has the DNA TGTGCCAGCCTGAAGCCTCCCACTGAAGCTTTCTTT.

CDR3 nucleotides: TGTGCCAGTAGTATAAGTACAGGGCTGGGCAATCAGCCCCAGCATTTT. Protein sequence: CASSISTGLGNQPQHF. This chain links TRBV19 with TRBJ1-5; D is perhaps TRBD1 (6 bases). CDR1 and CDR2 (germline): LNHDA, SQIVND (reference sequence). Trimming shortened V by 2 bases and J by 2 bases, and 13 bases separated the two germline ends. There are 16 residues in the CDR3.

The chain couples TRBV7-8 to TRBJ2-5, with 8 bases that match TRBD1. J was trimmed by 2 bases and V by 5 bases; bases with no gene match: 4. The germline V gene encodes CDR1 SGHVS and CDR2 FQNEAQ. The CDR3 spans 14 residues. The CDR3 here is CASSRDRPQETQYF. The CDR3 DNA follows: TGTGCCAGCAGCCGGGACAGGCCACAAGAGACCCAGTACTTC. Variable domain in full (rest from reference TRBV7-8 and TRBJ2-5): GAGVSQSPRYKVAKRGQDVALRCDPISGHVSLFWYQQALGQGPEFLTYFQNEAQLDKSGLPSDRFFAERPEGSVSTLKIQRTQQEDSAVYLCASSRDRPQETQYFGPGTRLLVL.

This chain uses TRBV6-5 with TRBJ2-7; perhaps TRBD2 as D (6 bases). From germline, CDR1 is MNHEY and CDR2 SVGAGI. Trimming shortened V by 11 bases and J by 0 bases, and 17 bases separated the two germline ends. The CDR3 has 14 residues. CDR3 protein: CAAKGLSSSYEQYF. CDR3 DNA sequence: TGTGCCGCAAAGGGACTCTCGAGCTCCTACGAGCAGTACTTC.

In its sample, this clone was seen once. V is TRBV7-3 and J is TRBJ2-3; no definite D call. The germline gives CDR1 SGHTA, CDR2 FQGTGA. This CDR3 contains 13 residues. V lost 5 bases, J lost 4 bases, and 10 bases lay in between. The CDR3 region is CASSPPGSDTQYF. The CDR3 DNA sequence: TGTGCCAGCAGCCCCCCGGGTTCAGATACGCAGTATTTT.

The V and J genes are TRBV5-8 and TRBJ1-6; TRBD1 matches at 7 bases. V shed 2 bases and J 9 bases; nucleotides not matched to a gene: 5. From germline, CDR1 is SGHTS and CDR2 YDEGEE. This CDR3 has 14 amino acids. DNA for the CDR3: TGTGCCAGCAGCTTTGACAGGGAACGTTCACCCCTCCACTTT. Its protein product is CASSFDRERSPLHF.

The CDR3 DNA reads as TGTGCCAGCTCACCCCCGGGACAGGGGAATGAAAAACTGTTTTTT. As protein: CASSPPGQGNEKLFF. The gene calls are TRBV18 and TRBJ1-4; TRBD1 agrees at 10 bases. The CDR3 contains 15 residues. V lost 3 bases to trimming and J lost 5 bases; unmatched junction nucleotides: 3. Per germline, CDR1 KGHSH and CDR2 LQKENI. Looking up the rest from reference TRBV18 and TRBJ1-4 gives the full variable domain: NAGVMQNPRHLVRRRGQEARLRCSPMKGHSHVYWYRQLPEEGLKFMVYLQKENIIDESGMPKERFSAEFPKEGPSILRIQQVVRGDSAAYFCASSPPGQGNEKLFFGSGTQLSVL.

The chain recombines TRBV6-5 with TRBJ1-2; D ambiguous. Germline V gene data show CDR1 as MNHEY and CDR2 as SVGAGI. The CDR3 extends over 14 amino acids. Trimming left V 7 bases short and J 6 bases short, with 18 bases between. CDR3 amino acids: CASIKWGEMHGYTF. The CDR3 nucleotides read TGTGCCAGCATTAAGTGGGGAGAGATGCATGGCTACACCTTC.

This chain connects TRBV21-1 to TRBJ2-7; TRBD1, the table's D call, lacks a check against the DNA. TRBV21-1 is a recognized pseudogene. This CDR3 is 14 amino acids long. CDR3 protein: CASSYRVSSYEQYF. In nucleotides, the CDR3 is TGTGCCAGCAGTTACAGGGTTAGCTCCTACGAGCAGTACTTC.

This rearrangement joins TRBV5-5 to TRBJ1-2; D gene unclear. CDR1 is SGHKS, CDR2 YYEKEE, per germline (reference sequence). The CDR3 has 15 amino acids. Trimming removed 4 bases from V and 4 bases from J, with 17 bases in between. The CDR3, as DNA: TGTGCCAGCAGCCCGAGGGTGGGGTTCGCCTATGGCTACACCTTC. Protein product: CASSPRVGFAYGYTF.

This rearrangement joins TRBV12-3 or TRBV12-4 to TRBJ2-1; TRBD1 is a possible D gene (6 bases). The V end was cut by 6 bases, the J end by 7 bases, with 13 bases between. CDR3 length: 13 residues. The CDR3 coding sequence is TGTGCCAGCAGCCCCCCAGGGGTGAATGAGCAGTTCTTC. This sequence encodes CASSPPGVNEQFF.

This clone was counted a few times. The chain is built from TRBV6-4 and TRBJ1-6; no clear D. Germline V lookup: CDR1 MRHNA, CDR2 SNTAGT. CDR3 length: 14 amino acids. Trimming pared 6 bases from V and 9 bases from J, leaving 15 bases between. CDR3 region: CASSDSGEGSPLHF. The CDR3, as DNA: TGTGCCAGCAGCGATAGTGGTGAGGGTTCACCCCTCCACTTT.

J is TRBJ2-5 and V is TRBV6-1, with a possible D match to TRBD1 (6 bases). Trimming removed 3 bases from V and 9 bases from J, with 17 bases in between. Germline values: CDR1 MNHNS, CDR2 SASEGT. The CDR3 has 14 amino acids. CDR3 sequence: CASSEAGQGWAQYF. The CDR3 DNA follows: TGTGCCAGCAGTGAGGCCGGGCAGGGGTGGGCCCAGTACTTC.

The J gene is TRBJ2-7, the V gene TRBV25-1, with D possibly TRBD2 on 6 matching bases. CDR3 length: 15 residues. Trimming shortened V by 6 bases and J by 2 bases, and 17 bases separated the two germline ends. In germline, CDR1 is MGHDK, CDR2 SYGVNS. CDR3 coding DNA: TGTGCCAGCAGCCGCGAGGGAGGAGTAGCCTACGAGCAGTACTTC. Translated: CASSREGGVAYEQYF.

The chain carries TRBV5-6 and TRBJ1-2; D is undetermined. Trimming removed 6 bases at V and 6 bases at J, with 9 bases between. This CDR3 is 11 amino acids long. Germline CDR1 SGHDT, CDR2 YYEEEE. CDR3 loop: CASKWGDGYTF. CDR3 sequence (DNA): TGTGCCAGCAAGTGGGGAGATGGCTACACCTTC. Using reference TRBV5-6 and TRBJ1-2 for the parts outside the CDR3, the full variable domain is DAGVTQSPTHLIKTRGQQVTLRCSPKSGHDTVSWYQQALGQGPQFIFQYYEEEERQRGNFPDRFSGHQFPNYSSELNVNALLLGDSALYLCASKWGDGYTFGSGTRLTVV.

The rearrangement links TRBV28 to TRBJ2-7, with 8 positions matching TRBD1. Germline V gives CDR1 MDHEN, CDR2 SYDVKM. This CDR3 has 14 residues. Trimming took 5 bases from V and 4 from J; bases not matched to a gene: 7. The CDR3 DNA follows: TGTGCCAGCAGTCAGGGAACAGGGGGTTACGAGCAGTACTTC. This encodes CASSQGTGGYEQYF.

The chain combines TRBV10-2 with TRBJ2-7; TRBD2 aligns across 7 bases. The CDR3 loop spans 14 amino acids. J gave up 6 bases and V 4 bases, and 9 bases lay outside the gene matches. Germline values: CDR1 WSHSY, CDR2 SAAADI. DNA of the CDR3: TGCGCCAGCAGTGGGGGGTACACGGGAGGCGAGCAGTACTTC. This translates into CASSGGYTGGEQYF.

V is TRBV7-8 and J is TRBJ2-5; 8 bases fit TRBD2. J gave up 1 base and V 1 base, and 5 bases lay outside the gene matches. Germline V gene data show CDR1 as SGHVS and CDR2 as FQNEAQ. This CDR3 contains 16 residues. The CDR3 region has the DNA TGTGCCAGCAGCTTAGGTACGGGAGGGAGCCAAGAGACCCAGTACTTC. It yields the protein CASSLGTGGSQETQYF. Together with reference TRBV7-8 and TRBJ2-5, the CDR3 gives the full variable domain: GAGVSQSPRYKVAKRGQDVALRCDPISGHVSLFWYQQALGQGPEFLTYFQNEAQLDKSGLPSDRFFAERPEGSVSTLKIQRTQQEDSAVYLCASSLGTGGSQETQYFGPGTRLLVL.

Here the CDR3 reads CASSPSGTENEKLFF. As DNA, the CDR3 is TGTGCCAGCTCACCCTCGGGGACAGAGAATGAAAAACTGTTTTTT. V usage is TRBV18 and J usage is TRBJ1-4; 7 bases are a match to TRBD1. The J segment lost 5 bases and the V segment lost 3 bases, leaving 6 bases of the junction unmatched. The germline gives CDR1 KGHSH, CDR2 LQKENI. The CDR3 runs 15 residues.

This clone was seen more than once but under ten times. This chain joins TRBV10-2 and TRBJ2-2; no definite D call. Germline V gene lookup returns CDR1 WSHSY and CDR2 SAAADI. V gave up 3 bases and J gave up 6 bases, with 8 bases separating them. The CDR3 length is 13 residues. The DNA of the CDR3 is TGCGCCAGCAGTGACCCCTCCGCCGGGGAGCTGTTTTTT. Its protein product is CASSDPSAGELFF.

This sequence joins TRBV28 and TRBJ1-2; D is possibly TRBD1 (6 bases). Trimming removed 4 bases from V and 7 bases from J, with 13 bases in between. Germline V gene lookup returns CDR1 MDHEN and CDR2 SYDVKM. This CDR3 region has 13 residues. CDR3 loop: CASSYRGAFGYTF. CDR3 nucleotide sequence: TGTGCCAGCAGTTATCGGGGGGCGTTTGGCTACACCTTC.

This clone was recorded only once. The chain is built from TRBV29-1 and TRBJ1-1; tentative D call: TRBD1 (5 bases). Germline V lookup: CDR1 SQVTM, CDR2 ANQGSEA. CDR3 length: 11 residues. Trimming removed 8 bases from V and 8 bases from J, with 15 bases in between. CDR3 nucleotides: TGCAGCTCTTGGGAGGGGCAAGAAGCTTTCTTT. Its translation is CSSWEGQEAFF.

The chain links TRBV18 to TRBJ2-1, with 9 bases that match TRBD2. There are 15 residues in the CDR3. Germline V gene lookup returns CDR1 KGHSH and CDR2 LQKENI. The junction had 7 bases not matched to a gene; V was cut back by 4 bases and J by 6 bases. CDR3 coding DNA: TGTGCCAGCTCACTCGGACTAGCGAACAGCAATGAGCAGTTCTTC. It is translated as CASSLGLANSNEQFF.

The V and J genes are TRBV6-1 and TRBJ2-2, with D unclear. The CDR3 spans 15 residues. Germline lookup yields CDR1 MNHNS and CDR2 SASEGT. With 2 bases removed from V and 4 bases from J, the gap between germline ends came to 11 bases. The CDR3 DNA reads as TGTGCCAGCAGTGAACGGTTTTATGGCACCGGGGAGCTGTTTTTT. This sequence encodes CASSERFYGTGELFF.

This clone was observed a handful of times. The chain employs TRBV28 and TRBJ1-2; D is unresolved. Germline CDR1 is MDHEN and CDR2 is SYDVKM. Trimming shortened V by 3 bases and J by 8 bases, and 13 bases separated the two germline ends. The CDR3 runs to 13 residues. This CDR3 is CASSLSRPLGYTF. In DNA form, the CDR3 reads TGTGCCAGCAGTTTGTCCAGGCCCCTCGGCTACACCTTC.

The chain combines TRBV5-1 with TRBJ2-3; 8 positions agree with TRBD2. The CDR3 extends over 14 amino acids. The V and J ends lost 5 bases and 2 bases, in that order; junction bases with no gene match: 4. The germline gives CDR1 SGHRS, CDR2 YFSETQ. CDR3 DNA sequence: TGCGCCAGCAGTCGGGAGGGCTACACAGATACGCAGTATTTT. Translation: CASSREGYTDTQYF.